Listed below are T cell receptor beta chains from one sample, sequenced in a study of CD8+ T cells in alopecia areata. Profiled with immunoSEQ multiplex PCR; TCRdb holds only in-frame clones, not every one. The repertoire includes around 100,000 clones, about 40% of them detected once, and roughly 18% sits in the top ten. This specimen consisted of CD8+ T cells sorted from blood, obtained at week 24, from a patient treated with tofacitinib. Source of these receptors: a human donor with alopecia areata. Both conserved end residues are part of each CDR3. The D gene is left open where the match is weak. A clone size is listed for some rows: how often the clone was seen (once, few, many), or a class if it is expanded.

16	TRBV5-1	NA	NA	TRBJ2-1	TGCGCCAGCAGCTTGGAGCTGGGAGGATCGTTGGATGAGCAGTTCTTC	CASSLELGGSLDEQFF
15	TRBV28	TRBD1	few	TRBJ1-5	TGTGCCAGCAGTTTTCTCTGGACAGGGGTTCAGCCCCAGCATTTT	CASSFLWTGVQPQHF
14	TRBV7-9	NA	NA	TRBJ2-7	TGTGCCAGCAGCTTACTAGGGGCGTCTAATGAGCAGTACTTC	CASSLLGASNEQYF
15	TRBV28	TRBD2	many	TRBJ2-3	TGTGCCAGCATTAGACTAGCGGGAGGCACAGATACGCAGTATTTT	CASIRLAGGTDTQYF
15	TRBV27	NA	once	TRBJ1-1	TGTGCCAGCAGTTTAAGTGTCCCCGGAGGGGGTGAAGCTTTCTTT	CASSLSVPGGGEAFF
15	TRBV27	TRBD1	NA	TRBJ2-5	TGTGCCAGCTCCAGGGGGAGTGGATGGCAAGAGACCCAGTACTTC	CASSRGSGWQETQYF
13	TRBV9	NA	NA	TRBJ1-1	TGTGCCAGCAGCGTAGGTACCTTAACTGAAGCTTTCTTT	CASSVGTLTEAFF
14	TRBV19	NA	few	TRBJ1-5	TGTGCCAGTAGTATTCGGGGGGCAGGACAGCCCCAGCATTTT	CASSIRGAGQPQHF
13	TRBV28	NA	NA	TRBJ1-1	TGTGCCAGCAGTTTCTCCGGGAACACTGAAGCTTTCTTT	CASSFSGNTEAFF
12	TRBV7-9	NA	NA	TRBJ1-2	TGTGCCAGCAGCCTGGACGGTCCGGGCTACACCTTC	CASSLDGPGYTF
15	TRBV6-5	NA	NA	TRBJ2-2	TGTGCCAGCAGTTACTCGGGCAGGGACACCGGGGAGCTGTTTTTT	CASSYSGRDTGELFF
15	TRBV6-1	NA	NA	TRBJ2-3	TGTGCCTCCCGGGTAGGGCGGCAGAGCACAGATACGCAGTATTTT	CASRVGRQSTDTQYF
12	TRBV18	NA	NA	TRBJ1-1	TGTGCCAGCTCACGCCTGACGGATGAAGCTTTCTTT	CASSRLTDEAFF
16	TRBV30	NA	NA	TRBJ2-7	TGTGCCTGGAGTGTACTAAAGCCTGAAAGCTCCTACGAGCAGTACTTC	CAWSVLKPESSYEQYF
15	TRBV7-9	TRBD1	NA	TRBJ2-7	TGTGCCAGCATCCGCCACCGGGACAGAACCTACGAGCAGTACTTC	CASIRHRDRTYEQYF
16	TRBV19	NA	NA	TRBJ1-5	TGTGCCAGTAGTATGACGCGAGGCCCGAGCAATCAGCCCCAGCATTTT	CASSMTRGPSNQPQHF
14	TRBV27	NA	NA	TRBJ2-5	TGTGCCAGCAGTTTGGGCTCAATCGGGGAGACCCAGTACTTC	CASSLGSIGETQYF
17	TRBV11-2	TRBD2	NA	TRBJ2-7	TGTGCCAGCAGCCCAGCCGGGTGGAGCGGGAGAGCCTACGAGCAGTACTTC	CASSPAGWSGRAYEQYF
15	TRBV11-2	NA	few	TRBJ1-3	TGTGCCAGCAGACCAAAAGGGAGCTCTGGAAACACCATATATTTT	CASRPKGSSGNTIYF
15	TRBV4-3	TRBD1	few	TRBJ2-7	TGCGCCAGCAGCCAAGGGACAGGGCTGTATGACGAGCAGTACTTC	CASSQGTGLYDEQYF
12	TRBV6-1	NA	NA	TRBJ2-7	TGTGCCAGCAGTGAGCTTCCCAACGAGCAGTACTTC	CASSELPNEQYF
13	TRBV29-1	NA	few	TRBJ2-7	TGCAGCGTTCTAGCCGGGGCTGGGGGCGAGCAGTACTTC	CSVLAGAGGEQYF
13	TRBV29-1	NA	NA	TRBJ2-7	TGCAGCGTTGAGGGCCCGAGAGCCTACGAGCAGTACTTC	CSVEGPRAYEQYF
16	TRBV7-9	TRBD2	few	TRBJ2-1	TGTGCCAGCAGCTTACTAGCGGGAGAACTGGACAATGAGCAGTTCTTC	CASSLLAGELDNEQFF
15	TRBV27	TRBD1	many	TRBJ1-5	TGTGCCAGCAGTTTATCGGGGACAGGGCGAATATCCCAGCATTTT	CASSLSGTGRISQHF
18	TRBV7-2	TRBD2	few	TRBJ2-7	TGTGCCAGCAGCCTCAGGCGGCTAGCGGTCGGGATTATCTACGAGCAGTACTTC	CASSLRRLAVGIIYEQYF
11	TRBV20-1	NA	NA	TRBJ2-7	TGCAGTGCTACAGGGGCGTGGGAGCAGTACTTC	CSATGAWEQYF
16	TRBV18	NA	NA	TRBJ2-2	TGTGCCAGCTCACCAGACGAGGGTCCGTCCACCGGGGAGCTGTTTTTT	CASSPDEGPSTGELFF
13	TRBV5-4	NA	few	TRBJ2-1	TGTGCCAGCAGCTCGGACTTGGACAATGAGCAGTTCTTC	CASSSDLDNEQFF
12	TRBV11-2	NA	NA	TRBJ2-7	TGTGCCAGCAGCTCCTCGTCCTACGAGCAGTACTTC	CASSSSSYEQYF
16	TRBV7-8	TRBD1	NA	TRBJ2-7	TGTGCCAGCAGCCGACCCCGGGCGGGACAGGGGCACGAGCAGTACTTC	CASSRPRAGQGHEQYF
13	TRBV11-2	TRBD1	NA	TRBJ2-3	TGTGCCAGCAGCATCCGGACAGGAGATACGCAGTATTTT	CASSIRTGDTQYF
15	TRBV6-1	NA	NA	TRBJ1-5	TGTGCCAGCAGTGAAGCAGAAAAGGGCAATCAGCCCCAGCATTTT	CASSEAEKGNQPQHF
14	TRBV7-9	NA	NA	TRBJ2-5	TGTGCCAGCAGCATCTGGGATGGCCAAGAGACCCAGTACTTC	CASSIWDGQETQYF
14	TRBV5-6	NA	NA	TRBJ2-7	TGTGCCAGCAGCTTGGGGTCATCTTTCTACGAGCAGTACTTC	CASSLGSSFYEQYF
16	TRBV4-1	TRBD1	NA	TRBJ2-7	TGCGCCAGCAGCCCCCAACTCCGGGACAGGGGCTACGAGCAGTACTTC	CASSPQLRDRGYEQYF
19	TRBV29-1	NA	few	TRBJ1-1	TGCAGCGTGTACATGTTTGGGCAGGATCAGGTGTACATGAACACTGAAGCTTTCTTT	CSVYMFGQDQVYMNTEAFF
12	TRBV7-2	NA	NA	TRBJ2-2	TGTGCCAGCAGCTGGGGGACCGGGGAGCTGTTTTTT	CASSWGTGELFF
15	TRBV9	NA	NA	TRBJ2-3	TGTGCCAGCAGCCCACGGGCGGACCCATTGGATACGCAGTATTTT	CASSPRADPLDTQYF
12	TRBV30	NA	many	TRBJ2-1	TGTGCCTGGAGCTGGACTGGAAATGAGCAGTTCTTC	CAWSWTGNEQFF